A selection of T cell receptor beta chains follows, all from one sample in a study of control samples from healthy donors and cancer patients. TCRdb's copy holds only in-frame clones and misses some; the assay was immunoSEQ multiplex PCR. The sample holds 55,000 to 65,000 clones, over 75% seen once. The material sequenced was PBMCs. Source of these receptors: a woman aged 55-75 years with lung cancer. Each CDR3 is given with its conserved first and last residue. The D gene is left open where the match is weak. Clone sizes are given selectively: once, few, many, or a class where the clone is expanded.

TRBJ2-7 TRBV6-5 TRBD2 NA TGTGCCAGCAGGCTAGCGGGAGGGGACGAGCAGTACTTC CASRLAGGDEQYF
TRBJ2-3 TRBV7-9 NA NA TGTGCCAGCGGCCCGTCAGATACGCAGTATTTT CASGPSDTQYF
TRBJ1-1 TRBV15 NA NA TGTGCCACCAGCAGAGATAAGGTCGGGAACACTGAAGCTTTCTTT CATSRDKVGNTEAFF
TRBJ2-1 TRBV20-1 NA NA TGCAGTGCCACGACCTACAATGAGCAGTTCTTC CSATTYNEQFF
TRBJ2-7 TRBV4-1 NA NA TGCGCCAGCAGCCCCGAGGGGACGGGCGAGCAGTACTTC CASSPEGTGEQYF
TRBJ1-3 TRBV4-2 TRBD1 NA TGTGCCAGCAGCACAGAAGGGGGCAACGGAAACACCATATATTTT CASSTEGGNGNTIYF
TRBJ2-7 TRBV7-9 NA NA TGTGCCAGCACCCTAGCCGGGAACTACGAGCAGTACTTC CASTLAGNYEQYF
TRBJ2-1 TRBV11-2 NA once TGTGCCAGCAGCCAACGGCGGGAAAGTGAGCAGTTCTTC CASSQRRESEQFF
TRBJ1-4 TRBV5-1 NA NA TGCGCCAGCAGCTTGGGAGCAACTAATGAAAAACTGTTTTTT CASSLGATNEKLFF
TRBJ2-1 TRBV19 NA once TGTGCCAGTAGTGAGCGGCCTAACTTACCGAACAATGAGCAGTTCTTC CASSERPNLPNNEQFF
TRBJ1-1 TRBV5-1 TRBD1 NA TGCGCCAGCAGAAACCAGGGGGTTGAAGCTTTCTTT CASRNQGVEAFF
TRBJ1-5 TRBV12-3/TRBV12-4 NA NA TGTGCCAGCAGTTATGGCCATCAGCCCCAGCATTTT CASSYGHQPQHF
TRBJ1-6 TRBV30 NA NA TGTGCCTGGAGTGGGACCACTACTAATTCACCCCTCCACTTT CAWSGTTTNSPLHF
TRBJ2-1 TRBV6-1 TRBD2 NA TGTGCCAGCAGTGACGGACTAGCGGGGTTGAATGAGCAGTTCTTC CASSDGLAGLNEQFF
TRBJ2-3 TRBV3-1/TRBV3-2 NA NA TGTGCCAGCAGCCAAGTACAGGCCACAGATACGCAGTATTTT CASSQVQATDTQYF
TRBJ1-2 TRBV5-1 NA NA TGCGCCAGCAGCTTGCGGGGGGTGAATGGCTACACCTTC CASSLRGVNGYTF
TRBJ2-7 TRBV18 NA NA TGTGCCAGCTCACCCTGGGCAGGCTACGAGCAGTACTTC CASSPWAGYEQYF
TRBJ1-1 TRBV7-8 TRBD1 NA TGTGCCAGCAGCAACCTCCCGGGACAGGGGGGAGAAGCTTTCTTT CASSNLPGQGGEAFF
TRBJ1-6 TRBV19 NA NA TGTGCCAGTATGGGGAGGGATAATTCACCCCTCCACTTT CASMGRDNSPLHF
TRBJ2-5 TRBV7-2 TRBD2 NA TGTGCCAGCAGCTTAGCTCCCCCGTCGGGACTAGCGGGGGACCAAGAGACCCAGTACTTC CASSLAPPSGLAGDQETQYF
TRBJ1-1 TRBV12-3/TRBV12-4 NA NA TGTGCCAGCAGTTTGAGGCTGAACACTGAAGCTTTCTTT CASSLRLNTEAFF
TRBJ1-5 TRBV27 NA NA TGTGCCAGCAGGCAGAGCAATCAGCCCCAGCATTTT CASRQSNQPQHF
TRBJ1-2 TRBV12-3/TRBV12-4 NA NA TGTGCCAGCAGTTTAGGGGGAGGGGAAGGCTACACCTTC CASSLGGGEGYTF
TRBJ2-5 TRBV9 TRBD2 NA TGTGCCAGCAGCGTAGTTAGCGGGGGCCGAGAGACCCAGTACTTC CASSVVSGGRETQYF
TRBJ2-3 TRBV24-1 NA NA TGTGCCACCAGTGATTGGCAGGGAGCAGATACGCAGTATTTT CATSDWQGADTQYF
TRBJ1-6 TRBV11-2 NA NA TGTGCCAGCAGCGCACAGACAGGTTTTAGAAATTCACCCCTCCACTTT CASSAQTGFRNSPLHF
TRBJ1-5 TRBV6-2/TRBV6-3 TRBD1 NA TGTGCCAGCAGTTTCACCGGAGGACAGGGACAGCCCCAGCATTTT CASSFTGGQGQPQHF
TRBJ2-6 TRBV28 NA NA TGTGCCAGCAGTTCGGGCTCTGGGGCCAACGTCCTGACTTTC CASSSGSGANVLTF
TRBJ1-2 TRBV5-6 TRBD1 NA TGTGCCAGCAGCTCGGACAGGGTTTGGGGTGGCTACACCTTC CASSSDRVWGGYTF
TRBJ2-1 TRBV10-3 TRBD1 NA TGTGCCATCAGTGACCGAGTCGGGACAGGGGAGACCTACAATGAGCAGTTCTTC CAISDRVGTGETYNEQFF
TRBJ1-2 TRBV18 NA NA TGTGCCAGCTCACCAGCCGGGGGCACGTCTGGCTACACCTTC CASSPAGGTSGYTF
TRBJ1-1 TRBV16 NA NA TGTGCCAGCAGCCAATTGGGGAACACTGAAGCTTTCTTT CASSQLGNTEAFF
TRBJ2-2 TRBV2 NA NA TGTGCCAGCAGCGGAGAATACACCGGGGAGCTGTTTTTT CASSGEYTGELFF
TRBJ1-4 TRBV5-4 NA few TGTGCCAGCAGTCGTCAACAGGCGGATGAAAAACTGTTTTTT CASSRQQADEKLFF
TRBJ1-1 TRBV19 NA NA TGTGCCAGTAGTATCAGGGATTCTAACACTGAAGCTTTCTTT CASSIRDSNTEAFF
TRBJ1-1 TRBV19 NA NA TGTGCCAGTAGTGTGGGCTCCCTGGACACTGAAGCTTTCTTT CASSVGSLDTEAFF
TRBJ2-1 TRBV3-1/TRBV3-2 NA NA TGTGCCAGCAGCCAAGGGTCCCTTAGGGGCAATGAGCAGTTCTTC CASSQGSLRGNEQFF
TRBJ1-1 TRBV19 NA NA TGTGCCAGTAGTTCGCCCCCGGGACAAAGAACTGAAGCTTTCTTT CASSSPPGQRTEAFF
TRBJ1-3 TRBV19 NA NA TGTGCCAGTAGTCCTGACACCAGCTCTGGAAACACCATATATTTT CASSPDTSSGNTIYF
TRBJ1-4 TRBV12-3/TRBV12-4 TRBD1 NA TGTGCCAGCAGGATCACAGGGGGATGGAAACTGTTTTTT CASRITGGWKLFF
TRBJ1-2 TRBV6-1 TRBD1 NA TGTGCCAGCAGTGACGTGGGGACAGCGAGTCGAGGCTACACCTTC CASSDVGTASRGYTF
TRBJ1-3 TRBV19 NA once TGTGCCAGTAGTGGGAGGGAACCTGGAAACACCATATATTTT CASSGREPGNTIYF
TRBJ2-1 TRBV10-2 TRBD2 NA TGCGCCAGCACCGCTTACCAAGGGACTAGCGGTAACAATGAGCAGTTCTTC CASTAYQGTSGNNEQFF
TRBJ2-1 TRBV11-2 TRBD2 once TGTGCCAGCAGCCCCTGGACTAGCGGATACAATGAGCAGTTCTTC CASSPWTSGYNEQFF
TRBJ2-7 TRBV11-2 NA once TGTGCCAGCAGCTTAGGGACAGCTCCCTACGAGCAGTACTTC CASSLGTAPYEQYF
TRBJ1-1 TRBV5-1 NA once TGCGCCAGCAGCTGGGGGGCGGCCACTGAAGCTTTCTTT CASSWGAATEAFF
TRBJ2-7 TRBV28 TRBD1 NA TGTGCCAGCAGGAGGACAGGGGGGGCCTACGAGCAGTACTTC CASRRTGGAYEQYF
TRBJ1-1 TRBV7-8 TRBD1 NA TGTGCCAGCAGCCTCAACCGGGACAGGGGAGCTTTCTTT CASSLNRDRGAFF
TRBJ1-1 TRBV29-1 NA NA TGCAGCGGTATGAACACTGAAGCTTTCTTT CSGMNTEAFF
TRBJ1-3 TRBV2 NA NA TGTGCCAGCAGTGAGTTTAGCCCGACCTCTGGAAACACCATATATTTT CASSEFSPTSGNTIYF
TRBJ2-7 TRBV3-1/TRBV3-2 NA NA TGTGCCAGCAGCCAAGGGCAGGCCTCCAATCAGCAGTACTTC CASSQGQASNQQYF